This TCR beta chain appears in the sequencing data of a study of T-cell reconstitution after alpha-beta-depleted transplantation in children. The study's findings and limits: From surviving recipient T cells and thymic progenitors came the high day-60 TCRbeta diversity observed in some patients. It was reported that alpha-beta T cells came from several hundred expanded graft clones (about two months after transplant). Newly generated T cells supplied most T-cell counts and diversity one year post-transplant.

The authors prepared the TCRbeta library with unique molecular identifiers. TCRdb processed the PCR reads anew with MiXCR; each CDR3 protein has one entry. The data contain 750,000 to 950,000 distinct CDR3 sequences, 15% to 20% of them singletons. The CDR3 covers 16 residues. Germline CDR1 and CDR2: SGHDT and YYEEEE. V shed 2 bases and J 1 base; nucleotides not matched to a gene: 6. As for this clonotype: Its specificity is unknown.

This specimen consisted of PBMCs, mostly from graft donor cells, obtained 360 days after TCRalphabeta/CD19-depleted stem cell transplant. The source is a male patient aged 5 to 17 who had a stem cell transplant for acute lymphoblastic leukemia, so the T cells may come from the graft donor. The gene calls are TRBV5-6 and TRBJ2-3, with 8 bases that match TRBD2. CDR3 region: CASSFVETSGTDTQYF. The CDR3, as DNA: TGTGCCAGCAGCTTTGTTGAGACTAGCGGCACAGATACGCAGTATTTT.